This paragraph reports one T cell receptor beta chain. The antigen is not known. This entry comes from a study of shared clonotypes between healthy human individuals. Study summary: The plates for each donor numbered three CD4 naive, three CD4 memory, two CD8 naive and one CD8 memory. Study results and limitations: Unshared clonotypes carried lower generation probabilities than those common to all four donors.

Naive CD45RA+ and memory CD45RA-negative subsets were split from CD4+ cells. Using immunoSEQ multiplex PCR, the repertoire was profiled, and TCRdb retains in-frame clones only, with some absent. The sample includes 850,000 to 1,100,000 clones, 70% to 80% seen only once; the top ten take more than 0.85%. Looked up from germline, CDR1 is SGHAT and CDR2 is FQNNGV. The junction had 10 bases not matched to a gene; V was cut back by 1 base and J by 5 bases. The CDR3 spans 16 residues. This TCR was sampled from a man younger than 35 in good health. Some clones in this sample may be carry-over from other donors' samples. The chain links TRBV11-2 to TRBJ1-2; 7 bases line up with TRBD1. Sequences were obtained from memory CD4+ T cells from PBMCs. Subset: CD45RA-negative fraction. DNA of the CDR3: TGTGCCAGCAGCTTAGGTGGACAGGTAACACGGTATGGCTACACCTTC. Amino acid sequence: CASSLGGQVTRYGYTF.